A single sample gave rise to the 20 T cell receptor beta chains below, sequenced in a study of blood T cells in healthy people across ages. A second PCR, run for about 7 to 11 cycles, used a sample-barcoded 5' primer plus a J-beta primer mix. TCRdb called the 5' RACE reads again in MiXCR, with one record for every CDR3 protein. The table lists 540,000 or so distinct CDR3 sequences, 27% of them singletons, with less than 20% in the top ten. Specimen: blood. Receptor source: a woman aged 65 to 85 in good health.

In its sample, this clonotype was seen a few times. This sequence joins TRBV29-1 and TRBJ1-1; D gene ambiguous. The CDR3 is 15 amino acids. V was trimmed by 4 bases and J by 4 bases, leaving 19 bases between them. Germline V gives CDR1 SQVTM, CDR2 ANQGSEA. The CDR3 DNA reads as TGCAGCGTTGGGTACACTCGGTTGTTCGGCACTGAAGCTTTCTTT. Residues: CSVGYTRLFGTEAFF.

The chain joins TRBV5-1 to TRBJ2-5; no clear D. Trimming pared 1 base from V and 2 bases from J, leaving 12 bases between. The CDR3 length is 15 residues. Germline V gene sequence: CDR1 SGHRS, CDR2 YFSETQ. CDR3 amino acids: CASSLYVGEQETQYF. The CDR3 nucleotides read TGCGCCAGCAGCTTGTACGTCGGTGAACAAGAGACCCAGTACTTC.

The chain has TRBV5-5 and TRBJ1-1, with TRBD1 matching over 7 bases. V lost 9 bases to trimming and J lost 0 bases; unmatched junction nucleotides: 5. CDR3 length: 13 amino acids. Germline CDR1 SGHKS, CDR2 YYEKEE (reference sequence). The CDR3: CATNRGMNTEAFF. The CDR3 DNA reads TGTGCCACCAACAGGGGAATGAACACTGAAGCTTTCTTT.

A few counts support this clonotype. This rearrangement joins TRBV29-1 to TRBJ2-5, with TRBD2 identical over 12 bases. The J call is in doubt because the DNA end fits TRBJ2-7 better. This CDR3 is 16 amino acids long. Germline CDR1 and CDR2: SQVTM and ANQGSEA. The CDR3 spells CSIRRLAGEDGGEQYF. As DNA, the CDR3 is TGCAGCATCCGACGACTAGCGGGGGAGGACGGGGGCGAGCAGTACTTC.

The chain uses TRBV12-3 or TRBV12-4 and TRBJ2-5, with 9 bases that match TRBD1. Trimming at V came to 7 bases and at J to 2 bases, leaving 11 bases not matched to a gene. This CDR3 spans 16 amino acids. The CDR3 coding sequence is TGTGCCAGCACCTTTGGGGACAGGGACGGGCAAGAGACCCAGTACTTC. Its translation is CASTFGDRDGQETQYF.

This clonotype was counted between two and nine times. The chain joins TRBV7-2 to TRBJ2-2, with D possibly TRBD2 on 5 matching bases. The length of the CDR3 is 15 residues. In germline, CDR1 is SGHTA, CDR2 FQGNSA. Deletions cut 5 bases from V and 1 base from J, with 11 bases between. For the CDR3, the DNA is TGTGCCAGCAGCGCGAGCGGTTTGAACACCGGGGAGCTGTTTTTT. Its translation: CASSASGLNTGELFF.

The chain carries TRBV5-1 and TRBJ1-2; D remains ambiguous. The CDR3 is 13 residues long. Germline assignment: CDR1 SGHRS and CDR2 YFSETQ. Between the trimmed V and J ends, which lost 2 bases and 8 bases, there was a span of 13 bases. CDR3 coding DNA: TGCGCCAGCAGCTTCCCGGGCGAGGGAGGCTACACCTTC. Its protein is CASSFPGEGGYTF.

This clonotype was observed a handful of times. This sequence joins TRBV5-1 and TRBJ1-5; D gene unclear. This CDR3 is 14 amino acids long. V was clipped by 4 bases and J by 7 bases, with 15 bases between them. Germline lookup yields CDR1 SGHRS and CDR2 YFSETQ. This CDR3 reads CASSLDPGGQPQHF. The CDR3, as DNA: TGCGCCAGCAGCCTGGACCCCGGAGGGCAGCCCCAGCATTTT.

This chain connects TRBV20-1 to TRBJ2-5; D gene ambiguous. CDR1 DFQATT and CDR2 SNEGSKA come from the germline V gene (reference sequence). V lost 6 bases and J lost 2, with 16 bases in between. The CDR3 runs 14 residues. The CDR3 sequence is CSAAFSLTQETQYF. CDR3 sequence (DNA): TGCAGTGCCGCCTTCTCTCTTACACAAGAGACCCAGTACTTC.

The V and J genes are TRBV19 and TRBJ2-5, with D possibly matching TRBD2 (6 bases). The V end lost 5 bases, the J end lost 5 bases, and 15 bases lay between the germline ends. CDR3 length: 14 amino acids. Germline CDR1 is LNHDA and CDR2 is SQIVND (reference sequence). The CDR3 reads CASSPSASGETQYF. For the CDR3, the DNA is TGTGCCAGTAGTCCTAGCGCCTCAGGGGAGACCCAGTACTTC.

V gene TRBV7-2 combines with J gene TRBJ1-2; 9 nucleotides align to TRBD1. Unmatched junction bases numbered 4, after V lost 1 base and J lost 4 bases. Germline V gives CDR1 SGHTA, CDR2 FQGNSA. This CDR3 comprises 15 residues. The CDR3 region is CASSLGQGGGYGYTF. The CDR3 DNA reads as TGTGCCAGCAGCTTAGGACAGGGGGGCGGCTATGGCTACACCTTC.

CDR3 sequence: CASSPSLSPAGGGSGWETQYF. CDR3 in DNA: TGTGCCAGCAGTCCCAGCCTTTCGCCAGCGGGAGGGGGATCGGGCTGGGAGACCCAGTACTTC. The chain uses TRBV2 and TRBJ2-5; TRBD2 agrees at 10 bases. The CDR3 consists of 21 residues. Per the germline V gene, CDR1 is SNHLY and CDR2 is FYNNEI. V lost 5 bases to trimming and J lost 5 bases; unmatched junction nucleotides: 26.

Note on this clonotype: An end of the junction differs from the germline gene, which may be a read error. The V call is TRBV12-3 or TRBV12-4, the J call TRBJ2-1; no clear D. The CDR3 has 11 residues. The CDR3 reads CVSSLHNEQFF. The CDR3 bases are TGTGTCAGCAGTTTACATAATGAGCAGTTCTTC.

As to this clonotype: A junction end diverges from the germline sequence, so it may reflect a read error. The chain carries TRBV15 and TRBJ2-2; D perhaps matches TRBD2 (5 bases). The germline V gene has CDR1 LNHNV and CDR2 YYDKDF (reference sequence). The CDR3 spans 16 residues. The CDR3 spells CATSRDSIANTGELFF. The CDR3 coding sequence is TGTGCCACCAGCAGAGATTCTATCGCGAACACCGGGGAGCTGTTTTTC.

About this clonotype: Germline and junction disagree at one end, which may indicate a read error. The gene calls are TRBV10-3 and TRBJ2-7, with D unresolved. The CDR3 is made up of 13 amino acids. CDR1 and CDR2 from the germline V gene are ENHRY and SYGVKD. The CDR3 bases are TGTGCCATCATGGATCAACACTCCTACAAGCAGTACTTC. It specifies CAIMDQHSYKQYF.

To note about this clonotype: This may arise from a read error, as a much more abundant clone is one base away. The rearrangement joins TRBV6-1 to TRBJ2-5; D gene ambiguous. The V end lost 6 bases, the J end lost 9 bases, and 14 bases lay between the germline ends. CDR1 and CDR2 (germline): MNHNS, SASEGT. The CDR3 covers 12 residues. CDR3 coding DNA: TGTGCCAGCAGAGTCTCGCGTGAGGCCCAGTACTTC. This translates into CASRVSREAQYF.

The V gene is TRBV7-2, the J gene TRBJ2-5; TRBD2 matches 9 bases. The CDR3 spans 14 residues. The V gene end was trimmed by 4 bases and the J gene end by 4 bases; junction bases not matched to a gene: 4. The germline V gene encodes CDR1 SGHTA and CDR2 FQGNSA. This CDR3 is CASSYGTSIETQYF. As DNA, the CDR3 is TGTGCCAGCAGCTATGGGACTAGCATAGAGACCCAGTACTTC. The variable domain in full, completed from reference TRBV7-2 and TRBJ2-5, reads GAGVSQSPSNKVTEKGKDVELRCDPISGHTALYWYRQSLGQGLEFLIYFQGNSAPDKSGLPSDRFSAERTGGSVSTLTIQRTQQEDSAVYLCASSYGTSIETQYFGPGTRLLVL.

This clonotype was observed a few times. J is TRBJ2-1 and V is TRBV24-1, with TRBD1 identical over 10 bases. V dropped 7 bases and J dropped 6; count of bases not matched to a gene: 8. Germline lookup yields CDR1 KGHDR and CDR2 SFDVKD. CDR3 length: 15 amino acids. The CDR3 DNA is TGTGCCACCAGCTACGGACAGGGGGTCAGCAATGAGCAGTTCTTC. This codes for CATSYGQGVSNEQFF.

This clonotype was seen ten or more times. This chain links TRBV20-1 with TRBJ2-5, with D perhaps TRBD1 (6 bases). Germline V gene data show CDR1 as DFQATT and CDR2 as SNEGSKA (reference sequence). V lost 5 bases to trimming and J lost 1 base, with 8 bases between them. The length of the CDR3 is 12 residues. The CDR3 coding sequence is TGCAGTGCTCAGACAGGCCAAGAGACCCAGTACTTC. This gives the protein CSAQTGQETQYF.

This clonotype was observed a handful of times. The chain is built from TRBV20-1 and TRBJ2-6, with 10 positions matching TRBD1. This CDR3 is built from 17 residues. V shed 2 bases and J 2 bases; nucleotides not matched to a gene: 6. Germline V gives CDR1 DFQATT, CDR2 SNEGSKA (reference sequence). The CDR3 region is CSARTWTGGAGANVLTF. CDR3 sequence (DNA): TGCAGTGCTAGAACTTGGACAGGGGGTGCTGGGGCCAACGTCCTGACTTTC.